This T cell receptor beta chain came from a study of T cells after yellow fever vaccination. With respect to this clonotype: As yet, its antigen is unknown.

The trim removed 1 base at V and 10 bases at J, leaving 11 bases unmatched. Germline V lookup: CDR1 KGHDR, CDR2 SFDVKD. The CDR3 has 18 amino acids. Study-level findings and limits: Within FACS-sorted repertoires, abundant clonotypes contaminating from the bulk population could be present.

In making TCR cDNA, 5'RACE template switching added a universal primer site and UMIs to it. TCRdb itself ran the 5' RACE reads through MiXCR, one entry per CDR3 protein. The table includes 240,000 or so distinct CDR3 sequences, about 7% detected once. The clonotype comes from a man in his thirties or forties who received the YFV17D yellow fever vaccine. This sample comprised CD4+ T cells sorted from PBMCs, obtained 15 days after the yellow fever booster vaccination. The gene calls are TRBV24-1 and TRBJ2-1; TRBD2 aligns across 14 bases. The CDR3, as DNA: TGTGCCACCAGTGATTTAAGCCCGACTAGCGGGAGGGCCGACGAGCAGTTCTTC. This codes for CATSDLSPTSGRADEQFF.